This entry lists 32 T cell receptor beta chains sequenced from one sample in a study of beta chain features in type 1 diabetes. TCRB transcripts that were expressed got sequenced, as all of the isolated RNA had been reverse transcribed. Assay used: immunoSEQ multiplex PCR; TCRdb lists only in-frame clones, some missing. The sample yields about 930,000 clones, roughly a sixth seen once. The material sequenced was naive CD4+ T cells from blood. These receptors were collected from a woman aged 18-29 years in good health.

This clone has a handful of counts. The chain uses TRBV7-9 and TRBJ1-2; D unresolved. Germline CDR1 is SEHNR and CDR2 is FQNEAQ (reference sequence). V was shortened by 5 bases and J by 4 bases, with 14 bases between the two germline ends. CDR3 length equals 14 residues. The CDR3 loop is CASSHMRGGYGYTF. DNA of the CDR3: TGTGCCAGCAGCCATATGCGGGGAGGCTATGGCTACACCTTC.

This clone has more than one count but fewer than ten. This chain joins TRBV6-6 and TRBJ2-7, with TRBD2 matching over 9 bases. The V gene's germline CDR1 is MNHNY and CDR2 SVGAGI (reference sequence). The CDR3 length is 16 residues. Trimming cost V 2 bases and J 1 base; bases outside gene matches: 6. In nucleotides, the CDR3 is TGTGCCAGCAGTTACCCGACTAGCGGCGGTTCCTACGAGCAGTACTTC. Translating gives CASSYPTSGGSYEQYF.

The chain carries TRBV6-5 and TRBJ1-2; unclear D gene. V was clipped by 3 bases and J by 4 bases, with 12 bases between them. The V gene's germline CDR1 is MNHEY and CDR2 SVGAGI. The CDR3 covers 14 residues. The CDR3 DNA reads as TGTGCCAGCAGTTATGGTGGTTCGGTCTATGGCTACACCTTC. The encoded protein is CASSYGGSVYGYTF.

This clone was found a few times. The V gene is TRBV11-2, the J gene TRBJ2-1; no clear D gene. Trimming pared 5 bases from V and 0 bases from J, leaving 11 bases between. This CDR3 region has 15 residues. In germline, CDR1 is SGHAT, CDR2 FQNNGV. CDR3 region: CASSPTQSSYNEQFF. The CDR3 DNA sequence: TGTGCCAGCAGCCCCACTCAGAGCTCCTACAATGAGCAGTTCTTC.

Only a few counts were recorded for this clone. J is TRBJ2-7 and V is TRBV29-1, with TRBD1 matching over 8 bases. Germline V gene lookup returns CDR1 SQVTM and CDR2 ANQGSEA. The CDR3 sequence is 13 residues long. J gave up 4 bases and V 5 bases, and 7 bases lay outside the gene matches. The DNA for the CDR3 is TGCAGCGTTCAGGGGGCCGGATATTACGAGCAGTACTTC. This codes for CSVQGAGYYEQYF.

The chain has TRBV19 and TRBJ2-3; TRBD2 is a possible D gene (6 bases). V was pared by 1 base and J by 3 bases, with 14 bases between. Germline CDR1 and CDR2: LNHDA and SQIVND (reference sequence). The CDR3 consists of 16 residues. CDR3 sequence (DNA): TGTGCCAGTAGTATAGGGACCGGGAGTACGACAGATACGCAGTATTTT. Protein: CASSIGTGSTTDTQYF. Supplemented by reference TRBV19 and TRBJ2-3, the full variable domain reads DGGITQSPKYLFRKEGQNVTLSCEQNLNHDAMYWYRQDPGQGLRLIYYSQIVNDFQKGDIAEGYSVSREKKESFPLTVTSAQKNPTAFYLCASSIGTGSTTDTQYFGPGTRLTVL.

This clone was seen only a few times. The chain joins TRBV9 to TRBJ2-3, with 11 bases aligning to TRBD1. Trimming at V came to 4 bases and at J to 5 bases, leaving 18 bases not matched to a gene. CDR1 and CDR2 (germline): SGDLS, YYNGEE. The CDR3 totals 19 residues. Here the CDR3 DNA reads TGTGCCAGCAGCCCAGGACAGGGGGCGACTCCGGGAGGAGTAGATACGCAGTATTTT. It is translated as CASSPGQGATPGGVDTQYF. Drawing the rest from reference TRBV9 and TRBJ2-3, the complete variable domain is DSGVTQTPKHLITATGQRVTLRCSPRSGDLSVYWYQQSLDQGLQFLIQYYNGEERAKGNILERFSAQQFPDLHSELNLSSLELGDSALYFCASSPGQGATPGGVDTQYFGPGTRLTVL.

This chain connects TRBV28 to TRBJ2-5; D ambiguous. The germline CDR1 and CDR2 sequences are MDHEN and SYDVKM. The V gene lost 5 bases and the J gene lost 4 bases, with 11 bases spanning the gap. The CDR3 runs 13 residues. The CDR3 DNA reads as TGTGCCAGCAGTGGGGTTCCGATAGAGACCCAGTACTTC. Protein sequence: CASSGVPIETQYF. The variable domain in full, with the rest retrieved from reference TRBV28 and TRBJ2-5, is DVKVTQSSRYLVKRTGEKVFLECVQDMDHENMFWYRQDPGLGLRLIYFSYDVKMKEKGDIPEGYSVSREKKERFSLILESASTNQTSMYLCASSGVPIETQYFGPGTRLLVL.

The chain carries TRBV7-9 and TRBJ1-1, with D tentatively TRBD1 (5 bases). Germline values: CDR1 SEHNR, CDR2 FQNEAQ (reference sequence). This CDR3 is 15 amino acids long. Trimming took off 4 bases at V and 0 bases at J, with 12 bases between the two ends. The CDR3 DNA follows: TGTGCCAGCAGCTCAGACGGGACGATGAACACTGAAGCTTTCTTT. Translated: CASSSDGTMNTEAFF.

With respect to this clone: Other DNA sequences of this sample code for an identical CDR3. The genes are TRBV28 and TRBJ2-3; 12 nucleotides align to TRBD2. Germline-derived CDR1 and CDR2 are MDHEN and SYDVKM. The CDR3 totals 21 residues. J lost 0 bases, V lost 5 bases, and 18 bases had no gene match. CDR3: CASSATPYLAGGWSSTDTQYF. DNA for the CDR3: TGTGCCAGCAGTGCGACACCCTACCTAGCGGGGGGGTGGAGCAGCACAGATACGCAGTATTTT.

The chain has TRBV29-1 and TRBJ1-1; TRBD1 aligns across 9 bases. Per the germline V gene, CDR1 is SQVTM and CDR2 is ANQGSEA. This CDR3 is 13 amino acids long. V shed 7 bases, J shed 1 base, and the junction held 4 bases outside the gene matches. CDR3 protein: CSAQGQGNTEAFF. The CDR3 nucleotides read TGCAGCGCCCAGGGACAGGGGAACACTGAAGCTTTCTTT.

This clone has just a few counts. The rearrangement uses TRBV9 and TRBJ2-3; 9 bases are a match to TRBD2. The CDR3 loop spans 15 amino acids. The germline V gene has CDR1 SGDLS and CDR2 YYNGEE. V was pared by 5 bases and J by 5 bases, with 9 bases of the junction left unmatched. CDR3 coding DNA: TGTGCCAGCAGTTATAGCGGGAGTGCTATAGATACGCAGTATTTT. Protein: CASSYSGSAIDTQYF.

This chain joins TRBV2 and TRBJ1-1; D might be TRBD1 (6 bases). With 8 bases removed from V and 4 bases from J, the gap between germline ends came to 11 bases. The CDR3 covers 12 residues. The V gene's germline CDR1 is SNHLY and CDR2 FYNNEI. DNA for the CDR3: TGTGCCAGCGGGTGGGGGGCCACTGAAGCTTTCTTT. Translation gives CASGWGATEAFF.

The V call is TRBV7-2, the J call TRBJ1-3; possible D gene TRBD1, 6 bases. The germline CDR1 and CDR2 sequences are SGHTA and FQGNSA. The CDR3 covers 15 residues. The V and J ends lost 4 bases and 3 bases respectively, with 13 bases between them. Here the CDR3 reads CASSYRQGFGNTIYF. DNA for the CDR3: TGTGCCAGCAGCTATAGGCAGGGGTTTGGAAACACCATATATTTT.

This clone was recorded a few times. The chain couples TRBV5-1 to TRBJ2-1; TRBD2 matches at 12 bases. V shed 4 bases and J 6 bases; nucleotides not matched to a gene: 8. Germline V gene data show CDR1 as SGHRS and CDR2 as YFSETQ. The CDR3 loop spans 16 amino acids. CDR3 sequence reads: CASSGLAGSLGNEQFF. Here the CDR3 DNA reads TGCGCCAGCAGCGGACTAGCGGGATCACTTGGCAATGAGCAGTTCTTC.

The chain joins TRBV2 to TRBJ2-3; D might be TRBD1 (5 bases). Trimming stripped 7 bases from V and 1 base from J, with 12 bases between. From germline, CDR1 is SNHLY and CDR2 FYNNEI. The CDR3 consists of 14 residues. Here the CDR3 DNA reads TGTGCCAGCAACGGCAGGGCGGGCACAGATACGCAGTATTTT. Protein: CASNGRAGTDTQYF.

This clone was detected a few times. The V call is TRBV7-2, the J call TRBJ2-1; 7 bases are a match to TRBD2. J was trimmed by 4 bases and V by 6 bases; bases with no gene match: 9. This CDR3 comprises 15 residues. CDR1 SGHTA and CDR2 FQGNSA come from the germline V gene. CDR3 sequence (DNA): TGTGCCAGCAGAGGAGGGCTAGCGGCATACAATGAGCAGTTCTTC. This encodes CASRGGLAAYNEQFF. The full variable domain, with the rest looked up from reference TRBV7-2 and TRBJ2-1, is GAGVSQSPSNKVTEKGKDVELRCDPISGHTALYWYRQSLGQGLEFLIYFQGNSAPDKSGLPSDRFSAERTGGSVSTLTIQRTQQEDSAVYLCASRGGLAAYNEQFFGPGTRLTVL.

CDR3 protein: CASSLQGAHGYTF. CDR3 in DNA: TGTGCCAGCAGCTTACAGGGGGCGCACGGCTACACCTTC. V is TRBV2 and J is TRBJ1-2, with 9 bases fitting TRBD1. The CDR3 covers 13 residues. Germline assignment: CDR1 SNHLY and CDR2 FYNNEI. V trimming: 6 bases; J trimming: 8 bases; junction bases outside the gene matches: 7.

The rearrangement links TRBV6-5 to TRBJ2-2; tentatively, D is TRBD2 (5 bases). Germline V lookup: CDR1 MNHEY, CDR2 SVGAGI. The CDR3 has 14 residues. V lost 5 bases to trimming and J lost 6 bases, with 13 bases between them. The CDR3 sequence is CASSDRRVSGELFF. The CDR3, as DNA: TGTGCCAGCAGTGATCGGCGGGTCTCCGGGGAGCTGTTTTTT.

This clone appeared a few times. The gene calls are TRBV28 and TRBJ2-2; D perhaps matches TRBD1 (5 bases). This CDR3 is built from 14 residues. In germline, CDR1 is MDHEN, CDR2 SYDVKM. The V end was cut by 8 bases, the J end by 6 bases, with 16 bases between. The CDR3 protein is CASHETGIAGELFF. The CDR3 bases are TGTGCCAGCCACGAAACAGGAATTGCCGGGGAGCTGTTTTTT. The variable domain in full, with the rest retrieved from reference TRBV28 and TRBJ2-2, is DVKVTQSSRYLVKRTGEKVFLECVQDMDHENMFWYRQDPGLGLRLIYFSYDVKMKEKGDIPEGYSVSREKKERFSLILESASTNQTSMYLCASHETGIAGELFFGEGSRLTVL.

This clone was seen a few times. The chain links TRBV7-2 to TRBJ2-7; 7 nucleotides match TRBD2. CDR3 size: 16 residues. Germline V CDR1 and CDR2: SGHTA, FQGNSA. Unmatched junction bases numbered 10, after V lost 1 base and J lost 4 bases. The CDR3 region has the DNA TGTGCCAGCAGCTTAGGGCCCACTAGCGCCCAATACGAGCAGTACTTC. The encoded protein is CASSLGPTSAQYEQYF.

This clone was observed a handful of times. The chain is built from TRBV7-9 and TRBJ2-1; 9 nucleotides line up with TRBD1. CDR3 size: 15 residues. V was clipped by 3 bases and J by 7 bases; unmatched bases: 7. Germline V gene data show CDR1 as SEHNR and CDR2 as FQNEAQ (reference sequence). CDR3 amino acids: CASSLRDRVGNEQFF. The CDR3, as DNA: TGTGCCAGCAGCTTGAGGGACAGGGTGGGAAATGAGCAGTTCTTC.

This CDR3 is CASSLGTGETEAFF. CDR3 coding DNA: TGCGCCAGCAGCTTGGGTACAGGGGAGACTGAAGCTTTCTTT. The chain is built from TRBV5-1 and TRBJ1-1, with 7 bases aligning to TRBD1. Germline CDR1 SGHRS, CDR2 YFSETQ. The CDR3 has 14 residues. J was trimmed by 5 bases and V by 0 bases; bases with no gene match: 4. The full variable domain, with the rest looked up from reference TRBV5-1 and TRBJ1-1, is KAGVTQTPRYLIKTRGQQVTLSCSPISGHRSVSWYQQTPGQGLQFLFEYFSETQRNKGNFPGRFSGRQFSNSRSEMNVSTLELGDSALYLCASSLGTGETEAFFGQGTRLTVV.

This clone has a handful of counts. The chain has TRBV19 and TRBJ1-5; D is unclear. CDR3 length: 15 amino acids. Trimming cost V 2 bases and J 4 bases, with 12 bases left between them. Germline assignment: CDR1 LNHDA and CDR2 SQIVND (reference sequence). The CDR3: CASSILGSSNQPQHF. CDR3 in DNA: TGTGCCAGTAGTATACTTGGCAGTTCAAATCAGCCCCAGCATTTT. Full variable domain (missing parts from reference TRBV19 and TRBJ1-5): DGGITQSPKYLFRKEGQNVTLSCEQNLNHDAMYWYRQDPGQGLRLIYYSQIVNDFQKGDIAEGYSVSREKKESFPLTVTSAQKNPTAFYLCASSILGSSNQPQHFGDGTRLSIL.

The V call is TRBV7-9, the J call TRBJ2-7; 11 bases fit TRBD2. CDR1 and CDR2 (germline): SEHNR, FQNEAQ (reference sequence). Germline trimming cut 5 bases from V and 3 bases from J; bases unmatched to any gene: 9. This CDR3 is built from 16 residues. The CDR3 DNA follows: TGTGCCAGCAGCGTTGCACCGACTAGCGGGGACTACGAGCAGTACTTC. It encodes CASSVAPTSGDYEQYF.

This clone was picked up a small number of times. J is TRBJ1-1 and V is TRBV4-2, with D possibly being TRBD1 (5 bases). CDR1 and CDR2 (germline): LGHNA, YNFKEQ. The V gene lost 4 bases and the J gene lost 0 bases, with 18 bases spanning the gap. The CDR3 has 17 residues. Here the CDR3 reads CASSLGEGFLMNTEAFF. The CDR3, as DNA: TGTGCCAGCAGCCTCGGGGAGGGGTTCCTCATGAACACTGAAGCTTTCTTT.

The V call is TRBV6-1, the J call TRBJ2-1; D gene uncertain. Looked up from germline, CDR1 is MNHNS and CDR2 is SASEGT. V was clipped by 3 bases and J by 6 bases, with 12 bases between them. This CDR3 region has 14 residues. As DNA, the CDR3 is TGTGCCAGCAGTGATGGTGTCTCCCGCAATGAGCAGTTCTTC. Its protein product is CASSDGVSRNEQFF.

This clone was found a few times. The genes are TRBV5-6 and TRBJ1-1; D is perhaps TRBD1 (5 bases). The germline V gene has CDR1 SGHDT and CDR2 YYEEEE. V gave up 3 bases and J gave up 1 base, with 13 bases separating them. This CDR3 comprises 15 residues. CDR3 DNA sequence: TGTGCCAGCAGCTCCTGGGGAGGGACGAACACTGAAGCTTTCTTT. Protein: CASSSWGGTNTEAFF.

V gene TRBV5-6 combines with J gene TRBJ2-4, with no clear D. In germline, CDR1 is SGHDT, CDR2 YYEEEE. The CDR3 extends over 13 amino acids. Trimming left V 4 bases short and J 2 bases short, with 7 bases between. The CDR3 is CASSLTPKNIQYF. CDR3 in DNA: TGTGCCAGCAGCCTGACTCCCAAAAACATTCAGTACTTC.

This clone has only a few counts. The chain couples TRBV11-1 to TRBJ2-1, with D possibly TRBD1 on 6 matching bases. The germline gives CDR1 SGHAT, CDR2 FQDESV (reference sequence). V lost 5 bases, J lost 4 bases, and 9 bases lay in between. The CDR3 consists of 13 residues. CDR3 residues: CASSGTLYNEQFF. DNA of the CDR3: TGTGCCAGCAGCGGGACACTTTACAATGAGCAGTTCTTC.

In its sample, this clone was seen a few times. V is TRBV7-2 and J is TRBJ1-3; no clear D gene. The CDR3 has 17 residues. V was shortened by 0 bases and J by 2 bases, with 14 bases between the two germline ends. Germline CDR1 is SGHTA and CDR2 is FQGNSA. CDR3 loop: CASSLAAVRIAGNTIYF. The CDR3 region has the DNA TGTGCCAGCAGCTTAGCGGCGGTCCGAATTGCTGGAAACACCATATATTTT.

The chain recombines TRBV29-1 with TRBJ1-4; 10 nucleotides align to TRBD1. The CDR3 is made up of 15 amino acids. V dropped 6 bases and J dropped 6; count of bases not matched to a gene: 10. Germline-derived CDR1 and CDR2 are SQVTM and ANQGSEA. The CDR3 nucleotides read TGCAGCGTCGCGGGCACGGACAGGGGGTATGAAAAACTGTTTTTT. Its translation is CSVAGTDRGYEKLFF.